A selection of T cell receptor beta chains follows, all from one sample in a study of blood T cell repertoires in COVID-19. Method: immunoSEQ multiplex PCR; TCRdb's copy keeps in-frame clones and lacks some. The table includes tens of thousands of clones, approximately 86% detected once. Source material: peripheral blood. These TCRs come from a man aged 60 to 69 with active COVID-19. The CDR3 runs from the conserved cysteine through the conserved F or W. The order of the fields is J gene, clone size, D gene, V gene, CDR3 DNA, CDR3 protein. The D gene is left open where the match is weak. Clone size is shown for a subset of rows, as once, few, many or a class of expanded clone.

j_gene: TRBJ1-2; abundance: once; d_gene: TRBD1; v_gene: TRBV5-1; CDR3nt: TGCGCCAGCAGTTTACCCGCGGGGACAGGGGGCGGCTACACCTTC; CDR3aa: CASSLPAGTGGGYTF
j_gene: TRBJ1-4; abundance: -; d_gene: -; v_gene: TRBV2; CDR3nt: TGTGCCATCTCGTCCTCGGGGAGTGAAAAACTGTTTTTT; CDR3aa: CAISSSGSEKLFF
j_gene: TRBJ1-4; abundance: -; d_gene: TRBD1; v_gene: TRBV10-3; CDR3nt: TGTGCCACCCACGCGGACAGGTCGGAGGAAAAACTGTTTTTT; CDR3aa: CATHADRSEEKLFF
j_gene: TRBJ2-2; abundance: -; d_gene: TRBD1; v_gene: TRBV6-5; CDR3nt: TGTGCCCGCGAGGACAGGGCCGGCGGGGAGCTGTTTTTT; CDR3aa: CAREDRAGGELFF
j_gene: TRBJ2-5; abundance: -; d_gene: -; v_gene: TRBV29-1; CDR3nt: TGCAGCGTTGACCCTACAGGGATTAAAGAGACCCAGTACTTC; CDR3aa: CSVDPTGIKETQYF
j_gene: TRBJ1-6; abundance: -; d_gene: -; v_gene: TRBV27; CDR3nt: TGTGCCAGCAGTTTGGGCCCTCTTGGGGGCCCTAATTCACCCCTCCACTTT; CDR3aa: CASSLGPLGGPNSPLHF
j_gene: TRBJ2-5; abundance: -; d_gene: TRBD2; v_gene: TRBV9; CDR3nt: TGTGCCAGCAGCGAGGGAGGACTAGCGGGGGTCCAAGAGACCCAGTACTTC; CDR3aa: CASSEGGLAGVQETQYF
j_gene: TRBJ2-2; abundance: -; d_gene: TRBD2; v_gene: TRBV7-3; CDR3nt: TGTGCCAGCAGCTTTAGCGGGGGTAACACCGGGGAGCTGTTTTTT; CDR3aa: CASSFSGGNTGELFF
j_gene: TRBJ1-1; abundance: -; d_gene: -; v_gene: TRBV7-2; CDR3nt: TGTGCCAGCAGCTTGCGGTCGCAGCAGTTTGGCACTGAAGCTTTCTTT; CDR3aa: CASSLRSQQFGTEAFF
j_gene: TRBJ1-3; abundance: -; d_gene: TRBD1; v_gene: TRBV28; CDR3nt: TGTGCCAGCCACTCCTCGGACAGGGGGTCTGGAAACACCATATATTTT; CDR3aa: CASHSSDRGSGNTIYF
j_gene: TRBJ2-7; abundance: once; d_gene: -; v_gene: TRBV9; CDR3nt: TGTGCCAGCAGCGTAGATGGGGCCCGAACCACCTACGAGCAGTACTTC; CDR3aa: CASSVDGARTTYEQYF
j_gene: TRBJ1-2; abundance: -; d_gene: -; v_gene: TRBV5-1; CDR3nt: TGCGCCAGCAGCGTGGGCCGGGGGGTTGGCTACACCTTC; CDR3aa: CASSVGRGVGYTF
j_gene: TRBJ2-1; abundance: once; d_gene: TRBD2; v_gene: TRBV27; CDR3nt: TGTGCCAGCAGTTTATATTCGGCGGCTAGCGGGCTCAATGAGCAGTTCTTC; CDR3aa: CASSLYSAASGLNEQFF
j_gene: TRBJ2-3; abundance: -; d_gene: TRBD2; v_gene: TRBV7-2; CDR3nt: TGTGCCAGCAGCTTAGGTCGCAATAGCGGGGGAGGAGATACGCAGTATTTT; CDR3aa: CASSLGRNSGGGDTQYF
j_gene: TRBJ2-5; abundance: -; d_gene: TRBD2; v_gene: TRBV7-3; CDR3nt: TGTGCCAGCAGCCAGTCCCACGCGGGGGGAGAGACCCAGTACTTC; CDR3aa: CASSQSHAGGETQYF
j_gene: TRBJ2-3; abundance: -; d_gene: TRBD2; v_gene: TRBV6-5; CDR3nt: TGTGCCAGCATGGGGTTCGGGGGGAGCACAGATACGCAGTATTTT; CDR3aa: CASMGFGGSTDTQYF
j_gene: TRBJ2-5; abundance: -; d_gene: TRBD1; v_gene: TRBV11-2; CDR3nt: TGTGCCAGCAGCCCCGGCGCGAGAGGGGGCGCAGGGACCCAGTACTTC; CDR3aa: CASSPGARGGAGTQYF
j_gene: TRBJ2-4; abundance: -; d_gene: TRBD2; v_gene: TRBV6-2/TRBV6-3; CDR3nt: TGTGCCAGCAGCACCGGGACTAGCGGATTTCTAGCCAAAAACATTCAGTACTTC; CDR3aa: CASSTGTSGFLAKNIQYF
j_gene: TRBJ2-4; abundance: -; d_gene: -; v_gene: TRBV2; CDR3nt: TGTGCCAGCAGTGTTTTGAAGGCGGACATTCAGTACTTC; CDR3aa: CASSVLKADIQYF
j_gene: TRBJ1-6; abundance: -; d_gene: -; v_gene: TRBV7-3; CDR3nt: TGTGCCAGCAGCCTCACGACAGGATATAATTCACCCCTCCACTTT; CDR3aa: CASSLTTGYNSPLHF
j_gene: TRBJ2-2; abundance: -; d_gene: TRBD1; v_gene: TRBV27; CDR3nt: TGTGCCAGCAGTTTATTAGACAGGGGAGTCGGGGAGCTGTTTTTT; CDR3aa: CASSLLDRGVGELFF
j_gene: TRBJ1-3; abundance: -; d_gene: -; v_gene: TRBV7-2; CDR3nt: TGTGCCAGCAGCTCCCAGGGTTCTGGAAACACCATATATTTT; CDR3aa: CASSSQGSGNTIYF
j_gene: TRBJ2-7; abundance: few; d_gene: -; v_gene: TRBV21-1; CDR3nt: TGTGCCACCAAGGGGGACAGATCCTACGAGCAGTACTTC; CDR3aa: CATKGDRSYEQYF
j_gene: TRBJ1-6; abundance: -; d_gene: -; v_gene: TRBV6-5; CDR3nt: TGTGCCAGCAGTAGGGGTGATTCACCCCTCCACTTT; CDR3aa: CASSRGDSPLHF
j_gene: TRBJ2-1; abundance: -; d_gene: TRBD1; v_gene: TRBV4-1; CDR3nt: TGCGCCAGCAGCCAAGATAGGGGGCTAAGCTCCTACAATGAGCAGTTCTTC; CDR3aa: CASSQDRGLSSYNEQFF
j_gene: TRBJ2-7; abundance: -; d_gene: TRBD1; v_gene: TRBV9; CDR3nt: TGTGCCAGCAGCCCAGGGACAGCCGCCGAGCAGTACTTC; CDR3aa: CASSPGTAAEQYF
j_gene: TRBJ1-3; abundance: -; d_gene: -; v_gene: TRBV6-6; CDR3nt: TGTGCCAGCAGTCCCGACAGCGCAGGAAACACCATATATTTT; CDR3aa: CASSPDSAGNTIYF